This is a list of T cell receptor beta chains from one sample in a study of regulatory T cells in long-lasting Graves disease. A single record per CDR3 protein comes from TCRdb applying MiXCR to the multiplex PCR reads. Among around 400,000 distinct CDR3 sequences, about 14% were seen once, and the ten largest hold 22%. The sample in question was peripheral blood mononuclear cells (PBMCs), obtained at new diagnosis, from a patient treated with antithyroid drugs. The receptors were gathered from a female donor with Graves disease. Each CDR3 is given with its conserved first and last residue. D genes are given only for firm matches. The size entry is marked missing in some rows and otherwise reads once, few, many or a size class.

TRBV7-9,TRBD1,many,TRBJ2-5,CASSRTVGQGLQETQYF,TGTGCCAGCAGTCGCACCGTAGGACAGGGGCTACAAGAGACCCAGTACTTC
TRBV10-3,-,-,TRBJ1-3,CAIRPIVPTQTEGSTIYF,TGTGCCATCAGGCCCATCGTTCCAACGCAGACCGAGGGGTCCACCATATATTTT
TRBV24-1,TRBD2,-,TRBJ2-3,CATSDHLAGDSDTQYF,TGTGCCACCAGTGACCACCTAGCGGGAGACTCAGATACGCAGTATTTT
TRBV28,-,few,TRBJ1-5,CASRTGDGNNQPQHF,TGTGCCAGCAGAACGGGGGACGGTAACAATCAGCCCCAGCATTTT
TRBV27,TRBD2,many,TRBJ2-1,CASSLSIMTGGPTGTSYNEQFF,TGTGCCAGCAGTTTATCGATAATGACGGGAGGTCCCACCGGGACCTCCTACAATGAGCAGTTCTTC
TRBV7-2,TRBD2,-,TRBJ2-1,CASSLGTSGRAYNEQFF,TGTGCCAGCAGCTTAGGGACTAGCGGGAGGGCCTACAATGAGCAGTTCTTC
TRBV2,TRBD1,-,TRBJ2-5,CASSASGQGYETQYF,TGTGCCAGCAGTGCGTCGGGACAGGGATATGAGACCCAGTACTTC
TRBV4-1,TRBD2,many,TRBJ2-3,CASSRSVTSGGQGDTQYF,TGCGCCAGCAGCCGTTCTGTTACTAGCGGGGGGCAAGGAGATACGCAGTATTTT
TRBV7-6,TRBD2,many,TRBJ2-3,CASYRGTNCEREVPSTDTQYF,TGTGCCAGCTACAGAGGGACAAATTGCGAGCGGGAGGTACCTAGCACAGATACGCAGTATTTT
TRBV28,TRBD2,-,TRBJ2-3,CASRTPGLAGGRVYF,TGTGCCAGCAGAACCCCGGGACTAGCGGGAGGACGAGTGTATTTT
TRBV2,-,-,TRBJ1-1,CASPKLDRNTEAFF,TGTGCCAGCCCTAAACTGGACAGGAACACTGAAGCTTTCTTT
TRBV7-9,-,few,TRBJ1-3,CASSLERFSGNTIYF,TGTGCCAGCAGCTTAGAGCGGTTCTCTGGAAACACCATATATTTT
TRBV20-1,TRBD2,many,TRBJ2-7,CSASTPSGRGYEQYF,TGCAGTGCTAGTACCCCTAGCGGGAGAGGGTACGAGCAGTACTTC
TRBV20-1,-,many,TRBJ2-7,CSAARAWEQYF,TGCAGTGCGGCCCGGGCTTGGGAGCAGTACTTC
TRBV11-1,-,many,TRBJ1-2,CASSLAGRGNLRGYTF,TGTGCCAGCAGCTTAGCAGGGCGGGGGAATCTGCGAGGCTACACCTTC
TRBV10-3,-,few,TRBJ2-7,CATGQNEQYF,TGTGCCACCGGACAAAACGAGCAGTACTTC
TRBV5-1,-,many,TRBJ2-7,CASSLERASYEQYF,TGCGCCAGCAGCTTGGAACGGGCCTCCTACGAGCAGTACTTC
TRBV7-2,TRBD2,-,TRBJ2-7,CASSLGVGGGGEQYF,TGTGCCAGCAGCTTAGGGGTTGGCGGGGGGGGGGAGCAGTACTTC
TRBV19,TRBD2,many,TRBJ2-1,CASSGRTTSGAFFNEQFF,TGTGCCAGTAGCGGACGAACTACTAGCGGGGCCTTTTTCAATGAGCAGTTCTTC
TRBV2,TRBD1,-,TRBJ1-4,CARTTGQGEGNEKLFF,TGTGCCAGAACTACGGGACAGGGGGAGGGAAATGAAAAACTGTTTTTT
TRBV7-6,-,few,TRBJ1-3,CASSSQDSGNTIYF,TGTGCCAGCAGCTCACAAGACTCTGGAAACACCATATATTTT
TRBV12-3/TRBV12-4,-,-,TRBJ2-1,CASSLVWREDYNEQFF,TGTGCCAGCAGTTTGGTTTGGCGGGAAGATTACAATGAGCAGTTCTTC
TRBV7-2,TRBD2,-,TRBJ2-7,CAISFQAGTSYEQYF,TGTGCCATCAGCTTCCAAGCGGGGACCTCCTACGAGCAGTACTTC
TRBV5-6,-,many,TRBJ1-2,CASSAGGGVYGYTF,TGTGCCAGCAGCGCGGGCGGCGGGGTCTATGGCTACACCTTC
TRBV15,TRBD1,many,TRBJ2-5,CATSRTYRRGYRETQYF,TGTGCCACCAGCAGAACCTACCGCAGGGGGTATCGGGAGACCCAGTACTTC
TRBV29-1,-,many,TRBJ2-1,CSGGSGTREQFF,TGCAGCGGGGGAAGTGGGACGCGGGAGCAGTTCTTC
TRBV18,TRBD1,few,TRBJ1-1,CASSPGQGMMNTEAFF,TGTGCCAGCTCACCAGGACAGGGAATGATGAACACTGAAGCTTTCTTT
TRBV29-1,-,many,TRBJ1-2,CSVEHDAYYGYTF,TGCAGCGTTGAGCACGACGCCTACTATGGCTACACCTTC
TRBV28,-,many,TRBJ2-2,CASSLFEERPGELFF,TGTGCCAGCAGTTTATTTGAGGAGCGACCCGGGGAGCTGTTTTTT
TRBV7-9,-,-,TRBJ1-5,CASSLDWAGGRDNQPQHF,TGTGCCAGCAGCTTAGATTGGGCGGGGGGGCGCGACAATCAGCCCCAGCATTTT
TRBV19,-,few,TRBJ1-6,CASSIFSGRLRGLNSPLHF,TGTGCCAGTAGTATATTCTCGGGACGTTTGAGGGGTCTTAATTCACCCCTCCACTTT
TRBV11-1,-,many,TRBJ1-6,CASSLQGGWDSPLHF,TGTGCCAGCAGCCTCCAGGGTGGTTGGGATTCACCCCTCCACTTT
TRBV2,TRBD1,many,TRBJ1-5,CASKDRDGNQPQHF,TGTGCCAGCAAGGACAGGGATGGCAATCAGCCCCAGCATTTT
TRBV6-2/TRBV6-3,-,-,TRBJ1-5,CASSESTGTEGNQPQHF,TGTGCCAGCAGTGAGTCTACAGGGACCGAAGGCAATCAGCCCCAGCATTTT
TRBV7-2,-,many,TRBJ2-6,CASSPVQSTGANVLTF,TGTGCCAGCAGCCCCGTGCAGAGTACTGGGGCCAACGTCCTGACTTTC
TRBV30,TRBD2,many,TRBJ2-2,CAWRNVAGVTGELFF,TGTGCCTGGAGGAACGTAGCGGGAGTTACCGGGGAGCTGTTTTTT
TRBV9,-,many,TRBJ1-5,CASSVGRSNQPQHF,TGTGCCAGCAGCGTAGGGCGGAGCAATCAGCCCCAGCATTTT
TRBV20-1,-,many,TRBJ1-2,CSARDLRGTGANYGYTF,TGCAGTGCTAGAGATTTAAGGGGGACGGGAGCTAACTATGGCTACACCTTC
TRBV9,-,many,TRBJ2-3,CASSSREGRRTDTQYF,TGTGCCAGCAGCTCGAGAGAAGGCAGGCGCACAGATACGCAGTATTTT
TRBV29-1,-,many,TRBJ2-7,CSVEGQGNYEQYF,TGCAGCGTTGAGGGCCAGGGTAACTACGAGCAGTACTTC
TRBV7-9,TRBD1,-,TRBJ2-7,CASSTSGTGGYEQYF,TGTGCCAGCAGCACATCAGGGACAGGGGGCTACGAGCAGTACTTC
TRBV29-1,TRBD2,-,TRBJ2-5,CSPYRSSTSGAPGETQYF,TGCAGCCCCTATCGTTCCTCGACTAGCGGGGCCCCGGGGGAGACCCAGTACTTC
TRBV6-1,-,-,TRBJ2-3,CASSDRDHTDTQYF,TGTGCCAGCAGCGACCGGGACCACACAGATACGCAGTATTTT
TRBV7-2,TRBD2,-,TRBJ2-1,CASSSSGTTSDSEQFF,TGTGCCAGCAGCTCCTCCGGGACTACCTCAGATAGTGAGCAGTTCTTC
TRBV5-4,-,many,TRBJ1-1,CASSLLGGTEAFF,TGTGCCAGCAGCTTGTTAGGGGGCACTGAAGCTTTCTTT
TRBV25-1,-,few,TRBJ2-2,CASSDYRGGGTGELFF,TGTGCCAGCAGTGACTACAGGGGAGGGGGCACCGGGGAGCTGTTTTTT
TRBV5-1,-,many,TRBJ1-4,CASSLAREANEKLFF,TGCGCCAGCAGCTTGGCCCGGGAGGCTAATGAAAAACTGTTTTTT
TRBV5-1,-,many,TRBJ2-7,CASTSMDQIGEQYF,TGCGCCAGCACCTCAATGGACCAGATTGGCGAGCAGTACTTC
TRBV2,-,many,TRBJ1-1,CVKRQNTEAFF,TGTGTCAAAAGGCAGAACACTGAAGCTTTCTTT
TRBV11-2,-,many,TRBJ2-2,CASSLVYGTGHTGELFF,TGTGCCAGCAGCTTAGTTTATGGCACAGGACACACCGGGGAGCTGTTTTTT
TRBV4-1,-,-,TRBJ1-5,CASSPGPGGNQPQHF,TGCGCCAGCAGCCCGGGCCCGGGGGGCAATCAGCCCCAGCATTTT
TRBV5-5,-,few,TRBJ2-7,CASSFGDPSYEQYF,TGTGCCAGCAGCTTCGGGGATCCGTCCTACGAGCAGTACTTC
TRBV2,TRBD1,many,TRBJ1-5,CASRPGTATNQPQHF,TGTGCCAGCAGACCCGGGACAGCAACAAATCAGCCCCAGCATTTT